The 27 T cell receptor beta chains given below trace back to one sample, sequenced in a study of tissue T cells after allogeneic stem cell transplantation. Time point denoted: mouse harvest day 7 after allogeneic transplant. The graft held 10^6 splenic CD5+ T cells and 10^7 T-cell-depleted bone marrow cells. TCRdb's table, derived via immunoSEQ multiplex PCR, lists solely in-frame clones and lacks some. This sample has 8,800 or so clones, with around half found just once. The sample was gut tissue. These receptors were obtained from a female BALB/c mouse given C57BL/6 T cells with graft-versus-host disease after an allogeneic hematopoietic cell transplant.

Regarding this clone: The gene names given are mouse names. The read halts 1 residue ahead of the CDR3 end, with the missing end drawn from the germline J gene. The genes are TRBV16 and TRBJ2-5, with TRBD1 matching over 9 bases. Looked up from germline, CDR1 is SGHSA and CDR2 is FRNQAP. V gave up 3 bases and J gave up 6 bases; unmatched junction bases: 1. This CDR3 spans 13 amino acids. Partial CDR3 DNA: TGTGCAAGCAGCTTGGGGACAGGGGACACCCAGTAC. It encodes CASSLGTGDTQY. From start to end, the CDR3 is CASSLGTGDTQYF. Full variable domain (rest looked up from reference TRBV16 and TRBJ2-5): NAGVIQTPRHKVTGKGQEATLWCEPISGHSAVFWYRQTIVQGLEFLTYFRNQAPIDDSGMPKERFSAQMPNQSHSTLKIQSTQPQDSAVYLCASSLGTGDTQYFGPGTRLLVL.

Turning to this clone: Gene names denote mouse genes. The sequenced fragment ends 1 residue before the CDR3 boundary, so the rest is inferred from the germline J gene. This chain joins TRBV26 and TRBJ1-2; D gene unclear. Between the trimmed V and J ends, which lost 1 base and 2 bases, there was a span of 5 bases. Germline V gene sequence: CDR1 KGHPV, CDR2 FQNQEV (reference sequence). The CDR3 length is 13 residues. The CDR3 bases that were read are TGTGCCAGCAGTCTGTGGGTTAACTCCGACTACACC. Its protein product is CASSLWVNSDYT. In full, the CDR3 is CASSLWVNSDYTF. Full variable domain (rest looked up from reference TRBV26 and TRBJ1-2): NSKVIQTPRYLVKGQGQKAKMRCIPEKGHPVVFWYQQNKNNEFKFLINFQNQEVLQQIDMTEKRFSAECPSNSPCSLEIQSSEAGDSALYLCASSLWVNSDYTFGSGTRLLVI.

This clone occurred once. Genes here carry mouse names. The read stops 1 residue short of the end of the CDR3; the missing end is completed from the germline J gene. The chain recombines TRBV1 with TRBJ1-4; 8 nucleotides align to TRBD1. V dropped 4 bases and J dropped 5; count of bases not matched to a gene: 6. Germline lookup yields CDR1 NSQYPW and CDR2 LRSPGD (reference sequence). This CDR3 has 15 amino acids. The covered CDR3 bases are TGCACCTGCAGTGGTCCGGGACAGGTTAACGAAAGATTATTT. It codes for CTCSGPGQVNERLF. The full CDR3 sequence reads CTCSGPGQVNERLFF.

This clone came up once. Gene names follow the mouse nomenclature. CDR3 DNA (partial): TGCACCTGCAGTGCAGGAGGGTACCAAGACACCCAGTAC. Its protein product is CTCSAGGYQDTQY. The CDR3 in its entirety is CTCSAGGYQDTQYF. The V call is TRBV1, the J call TRBJ2-5; unclear D gene. With the read ending 1 residue before the CDR3 end, the germline J gene is used to fill in that end. V was shortened by 1 base and J by 1 base, with 6 bases between the two germline ends. Germline assignment: CDR1 NSQYPW and CDR2 LRSPGD (reference sequence). This CDR3 has 14 residues.

About this clone: Gene names and germline match the mouse. With the read ending 1 residue before the CDR3 end, the germline J gene is used to fill in that end. This chain uses TRBV15 with TRBJ1-3; TRBD1 is a possible D gene (5 bases). Germline CDR1 SGHND, CDR2 FRSKSL. This CDR3 has 14 residues. The V gene lost 4 bases and the J gene lost 0 bases, with 7 bases spanning the gap. The CDR3 loop is CASSWGSSGNTLYF. The CDR3 bases that were read are TGTGCCAGCAGTTGGGGGTCTTCTGGAAATACGCTCTAT.

Comments on this clone: Genes and germline come from the mouse. Coverage ceases 1 residue before the CDR3 finishes, and the germline J gene fills in the end. This chain joins TRBV16 and TRBJ2-4; 8 bases map to TRBD2. The CDR3 totals 14 residues. V shed 0 bases, J shed 6 bases, and the junction held 2 bases outside the gene matches. Germline V gene lookup returns CDR1 SGHSA and CDR2 FRNQAP. The covered CDR3 bases are TGTGCAAGCAGCTTAGAATCTGGGGGGAACACCTTGTAC. This encodes CASSLESGGNTLY. The complete CDR3 sequence is CASSLESGGNTLYF.

Of note for this clone: Genes and germline are mouse. The read ends 1 residue shy of where the CDR3 ends; the end is completed using the germline J gene. The identical CDR3 is also encoded by other nucleotide sequences in the sample. The chain couples TRBV3 to TRBJ2-1; a weak D match, TRBD1 (5 bases). Looked up from germline, CDR1 is SNHLY and CDR2 is FYNGKV (reference sequence). This CDR3 is built from 14 residues. Trimming left V 5 bases short and J 1 base short, with 9 bases between. The CDR3 sequence is CASSLGQNYAEQFF. The DNA read from the CDR3 is TGTGCCAGCAGCCTTGGACAAAACTATGCTGAGCAGTTC.

This clone was counted only a few times. Mouse gene names and germline throughout. The CDR3 goes on 1 residue after the read ends, and that part is filled in from the germline J gene. The rearrangement links TRBV26 to TRBJ2-4; no reliable D call. V lost 2 bases to trimming and J lost 0 bases, with 6 bases between them. The germline gives CDR1 KGHPV, CDR2 FQNQEV (reference sequence). The CDR3 is 14 amino acids. CDR3 loop: CASSLDTSQNTLYF. The DNA read from the CDR3 is TGTGCCAGCAGTCTGGACACTAGTCAAAACACCTTGTAC.

This clone was found a few times. Each gene name is a mouse one. The read stops 1 residue short of the end of the CDR3; the missing end is completed from the germline J gene. The rearrangement uses TRBV14 and TRBJ1-3; the D is unclear. The germline gives CDR1 SGHDT, CDR2 FRDEAV. The CDR3 consists of 13 residues. The V gene lost 2 bases and the J gene lost 2 bases, with 5 bases spanning the gap. CDR3 amino acids: CASSLRAGNTLYF. The CDR3 bases that were read are TGTGCCAGCAGTTTGAGGGCTGGAAATACGCTCTAT.

This clone has only a few counts. Germline and genes: mouse. The sequenced fragment ends 1 residue before the CDR3 boundary, so the rest is inferred from the germline J gene. This rearrangement joins TRBV3 to TRBJ2-7, with D unresolved. CDR3 length equals 12 residues. Germline V gene sequence: CDR1 SNHLY, CDR2 FYNGKV (reference sequence). Trimming removed 2 bases at V and 4 bases at J, with 6 bases between. The CDR3 spells CASSLRKYEQYF. The covered CDR3 bases are TGTGCCAGCAGCTTACGCAAATATGAACAGTAC.

As to this clone: Any gene name here is a mouse gene name. Read data end 1 residue before the CDR3 end; the end is taken from the germline J gene. The chain carries TRBV26 and TRBJ1-3; D unresolved. The CDR3 totals 16 residues. CDR1 and CDR2 from the germline V gene are KGHPV and FQNQEV (reference sequence). V lost 0 bases, J lost 0 bases, and 9 bases lay in between. The CDR3 here is CASSLSRGNSGNTLYF. Partial CDR3 DNA: TGTGCCAGCAGTCTGTCGAGAGGCAATTCTGGAAATACGCTCTAT.

This clone was found a few times. All gene names here are mouse names. From the germline J gene comes the end of the CDR3, since the read stops 1 residue before it. J is TRBJ2-5 and V is TRBV23; the table's D gene call, TRBD1, was not cross checked with the DNA. CDR1 and CDR2 from the germline V gene are KGHTA and FQNQQP. This CDR3 is 14 amino acids long. This chain's CDR3 is CSSSQRDRKDTQYF. The CDR3 DNA, read in part, is TGCTCCAGCAGTCAAAGGGACAGAAAAGACACCCAGTAC.

A word on this clone: Mouse names are used for the genes. The sequence runs out 1 residue before the end of the CDR3; the remainder is reconstructed from the germline J gene. The chain links TRBV1 to TRBJ2-3; D remains unclear. The CDR3 is 14 amino acids. The V end was cut by 3 bases, the J end by 6 bases, with 13 bases between. Looked up from germline, CDR1 is NSQYPW and CDR2 is LRSPGD (reference sequence). CDR3 DNA, as far as it was read: TGCACCTGCAGTGCCAATCCCGCTAGGGAAACGCTGTAT. Protein sequence: CTCSANPARETLY. The full CDR3 protein reads CTCSANPARETLYF. Drawing the rest from reference TRBV1 and TRBJ2-3, the complete variable domain is VTLLEQNPRWRLVPRGQAVNLRCILKNSQYPWMSWYQQDLQKQLQWLFTLRSPGDKEVKSLPGADYLATRVTDTELRLQVANMSQGRTLYCTCSANPARETLYFGSGTRLTVL.

Worth noting for this clone: Gene labels here are mouse ones. The CDR3 end is not reached by the read, which stops 1 residue before it; the germline J gene fills it in. This chain links TRBV26 with TRBJ1-1; no reliable D call. Germline V gives CDR1 KGHPV, CDR2 FQNQEV (reference sequence). Trimming took 4 bases from V and 3 from J, leaving 9 bases between them. The CDR3 sequence is 13 residues long. This CDR3 is CASSQGKYTEVFF. The CDR3 DNA, read in part, is TGTGCCAGCAGTCAGGGCAAATACACAGAAGTCTTC.

A remark on this clone: Gene and germline names: mouse. The CDR3 end is not reached by the read, which stops 1 residue before it; the germline J gene fills it in. The J gene is TRBJ2-4, the V gene TRBV26; the match to TRBD1 covers 7 bases. The germline CDR1 and CDR2 sequences are KGHPV and FQNQEV (reference sequence). This CDR3 is built from 14 residues. After removal of 3 bases from V and 4 bases from J, the junction contained 4 bases not matched to a gene. CDR3 bases read: TGTGCCAGCAGTCTCTCAGGGGGAGAAAACACCTTGTAC. Translation: CASSLSGGENTLY. In full, the CDR3 reads CASSLSGGENTLYF.

This clone is labeled medium-sized (0.01 to 0.1%). The germline and genes are mouse ones. Read coverage stops 1 residue before the CDR3 terminus; the germline J gene supplies the remainder. The rearrangement joins TRBV3 to TRBJ2-3; D call uncertain. This CDR3 is 13 amino acids long. Germline values: CDR1 SNHLY, CDR2 FYNGKV (reference sequence). V was pared by 1 base and J by 0 bases, with 2 bases between. The CDR3 sequence: CASSLDSAETLYF. The part of the CDR3 DNA that was read is TGTGCCAGCAGCTTAGACAGTGCAGAAACGCTGTAT.

A note on this clone: Gene names denote mouse genes. The CDR3 end lies 1 residue beyond the end of the read and is filled in from the germline J gene. Other DNA sequences in the same sample also yield this CDR3. This chain uses TRBV26 with TRBJ2-4; a possible D gene is TRBD2 (5 bases). The CDR3 is made up of 13 amino acids. Germline loops: CDR1 KGHPV, CDR2 FQNQEV (reference sequence). V lost 6 bases to trimming and J lost 1 base, with 8 bases between them. The sequenced CDR3 bases are TGTGCCAGCAGCCTGGGCGGTCAAAACACCTTGTAC. It is translated as CASSLGGQNTLY. The complete CDR3 sequence is CASSLGGQNTLYF.

As for this clone: Mouse gene names and germline throughout. This CDR3 is CASSPGQNYAEQFF. CDR3 DNA (partial): TGTGCCAGCAGCCCGGGACAAAACTATGCTGAGCAGTTC. The rearrangement joins TRBV19 to TRBJ2-1; possible D gene TRBD1, 6 bases. The read gets to within 1 residue of the CDR3 end, and the germline J gene fills in the rest. Trimming stripped 5 bases from V and 1 base from J, with 10 bases between. This CDR3 region has 14 residues. Germline values: CDR1 FNHDT, CDR2 SITEND (reference sequence).

Notes on this clone: Gene names refer to mouse genes. The read ends 1 residue before the CDR3 terminus; that terminus is restored from the germline J gene. The V call is TRBV16, the J call TRBJ1-6; no firm D call. TRBJ1-6 is classed as an ORF, of uncertain function. V gave up 0 bases and J gave up 1 base, with 4 bases separating them. Germline CDR1 and CDR2: SGHSA and FRNQAP. The CDR3 loop spans 15 amino acids. Partial CDR3 DNA: TGTGCAAGCAGCTTAGACGTCTCCTATAATTCGCCCCTCTAC. It translates to CASSLDVSYNSPLY. The entire CDR3 protein reads CASSLDVSYNSPLYF.

On this clone: Gene labels here are mouse ones. The CDR3 end falls 1 residue outside the read, so it is completed with the germline J gene. The gene calls are TRBV12-1 and TRBJ2-5; no firm D call. Looked up from germline, CDR1 is SGHSN and CDR2 is HYEKVE. CDR3 length: 14 residues. V shed 2 bases and J shed 0 bases, with 8 bases lying between them. The CDR3 spells CASSPRVNQDTQYF. CDR3 DNA, as far as it was read: TGTGCCAGCTCTCCTAGGGTTAACCAAGACACCCAGTAC.

With respect to this clone: The listed genes are named as in mouse. The read stops 1 residue short of the end of the CDR3; the missing end is completed from the germline J gene. The rearrangement uses TRBV4 and TRBJ1-1; TRBD1 aligns across 7 bases. The CDR3 runs to 14 residues. Germline CDR1 and CDR2: LGHDT and YNNKQL (reference sequence). Trimming at V came to 6 bases and at J to 0 bases, leaving 4 bases not matched to a gene. CDR3 amino acids: CASSRQGSNTEVFF. The DNA read from the CDR3 is TGTGCCAGCAGTCGACAGGGCTCAAACACAGAAGTCTTC.

This clone is medium-sized within its sample. Gene names are the mouse ones. The part of the CDR3 DNA that was read is TGTGCCAGCTCTCCAGACTGGGGCCCTAACCAAGACACCCAGTAC. Translation: CASSPDWGPNQDTQY. The entire CDR3 is CASSPDWGPNQDTQYF. The chain combines TRBV12-2 with TRBJ2-5; 8 nucleotides match TRBD2. The CDR3 is cut off 1 residue early in the read; its end comes from the germline J gene. This CDR3 has 16 residues. The V gene's germline CDR1 is SGHLS and CDR2 HYDKME. The J segment lost 0 bases and the V segment lost 2 bases, leaving 6 bases of the junction unmatched.

Points on this clone: Mouse germline and gene names are used. The read falls 1 residue short of the CDR3 end, and the missing part is taken from the germline J gene. The chain uses TRBV3 and TRBJ2-3, with 8 bases lining up with TRBD2. V lost 3 bases, J lost 0 bases, and 2 bases stayed unmatched. The CDR3 contains 15 residues. In germline, CDR1 is SNHLY, CDR2 FYNGKV (reference sequence). The sequenced CDR3 bases are TGTGCCAGCAGCTTGGGGGGGGCTAGTGCAGAAACGCTGTAT. This gives the protein CASSLGGASAETLY. In full, the CDR3 is CASSLGGASAETLYF.

The table lists this clone with a count of one. These gene names are mouse names. The read halts 1 residue ahead of the CDR3 end, with the missing end drawn from the germline J gene. The J gene is TRBJ2-3, the V gene TRBV12-2, with 11 bases identical to TRBD2. The CDR3 consists of 16 residues. Germline assignment: CDR1 SGHLS and CDR2 HYDKME. V lost 0 bases, J lost 0 bases, and 1 base stayed unmatched. The part of the CDR3 DNA that was read is TGTGCCAGCTCTCTCACTGGGGGGGCTAGTGCAGAAACGCTGTAT. It specifies CASSLTGGASAETLY. The complete CDR3 sequence is CASSLTGGASAETLYF.

Concerning this clone itself: Any gene name here is a mouse gene name. Read data end 1 residue before the CDR3 end; the end is taken from the germline J gene. The chain employs TRBV15 and TRBJ2-2; D is unclear. Germline V gene sequence: CDR1 SGHND, CDR2 FRSKSL. V dropped 4 bases and J dropped 3 bases, with 9 bases sitting between them. This CDR3 has 14 residues. CDR3 bases read: TGTGCCAGCAGTTCAAAGGTACACACCGGGCAGCTCTAC. It encodes CASSSKVHTGQLY. The entire CDR3 is CASSSKVHTGQLYF.

As concerns this clone: Genes and germline come from the mouse. The read halts 1 residue ahead of the CDR3 end, with the missing end drawn from the germline J gene. V and J are TRBV3 and TRBJ1-2, with unresolved D. Germline V lookup: CDR1 SNHLY, CDR2 FYNGKV (reference sequence). V shed 3 bases and J shed 1 base, with 6 bases lying between them. The CDR3 has 13 residues. The CDR3 here is CASSFSQNSDYTF. The CDR3 bases that were read are TGTGCCAGCAGCTTCAGCCAAAACTCCGACTACACC.

This clone rates as medium-sized. The germline and genes are mouse ones. Read data end 1 residue before the CDR3 end; the end is taken from the germline J gene. The chain joins TRBV12-2 to TRBJ2-3; D unclear. Trimming removed 4 bases from V and 4 bases from J, with 8 bases in between. The CDR3 sequence is 12 residues long. Germline V CDR1 and CDR2: SGHLS, HYDKME. The sequenced part of the CDR3 DNA is TGTGCCAGCTCGCAGCAAACAGAAACGCTGTAT. Protein: CASSQQTETLY. The CDR3 reads in full as CASSQQTETLYF.